This T cell receptor beta chain was sequenced for a study of blood T cell repertoires in COVID-19. Study-level information: Sample material is recorded as cDNA or gDNA derived from T cells, B-cell-depleted T cells, or PBMCs.

This CDR3 spans 15 amino acids. Germline V lookup: CDR1 KGHSH, CDR2 LQKENI. V lost 3 bases to trimming and J lost 0 bases, with 12 bases between them. Sequenced by immunoSEQ multiplex PCR; TCRdb stores in-frame clones only, minus some. The sample holds around 250,000 clones, approximately 86% seen once. This rearrangement joins TRBV18 to TRBJ2-7; tentative D call: TRBD1 (6 bases). The specimen sequenced was peripheral blood. This clonotype was obtained from a man aged 35 to 55 with active or convalescent COVID-19. This chain's CDR3 is CASSPLTGASYEQYF. The CDR3 region has the DNA TGTGCCAGCTCACCGCTGACAGGAGCCTCCTACGAGCAGTACTTC.